The T cell receptor (beta chain) under discussion was sequenced for a study of post-analysis software for immune sequencing data. The wider study: Both relapsing-remitting and secondary progressive multiple sclerosis featured among the disease courses, as did progressive-relapsing multiple sclerosis. Study-level results: Among 5 or 6 TRBV segments more frequent in patients than controls were TRBV5-6, TRBV5-1 and TRBV20-1.

V dropped 5 bases and J dropped 0 bases, with 10 bases sitting between them. Germline CDR1 is DFQATT and CDR2 is SNEGSKA (reference sequence). The CDR3 has 13 residues. Regarding this clonotype: Its antigen is currently unknown.

TCR beta cDNA libraries included unique molecular identifiers. TCRdb recomputed calls from the PCR reads with MiXCR, one row per CDR3 protein. The sample consists of fewer than 850,000 distinct CDR3 sequences, 35% to 55% of them appearing once. This clonotype originated in a girl between 5 and 17 years old with multiple sclerosis. V is TRBV20-1 and J is TRBJ1-1; a weak D match, TRBD1 (6 bases). Sequencing was carried out using blood. CDR3: CSALDSLNTEAFF. The CDR3 nucleotides read TGCAGTGCTTTGGACAGCTTGAACACTGAAGCTTTCTTT.